This T cell receptor beta chain was sequenced during a study of shared clonotypes between healthy human individuals. About the research overall: The cohort comprised a couple of women and a few men. Their ages spanned 18 to 49 years.

Sequenced by immunoSEQ multiplex PCR; TCRdb stores in-frame clones only, minus some. The sample has 1.5 million to 2.5 million clones, roughly 94% seen once. Study findings and constraints: Larger richness was generally estimated for naive than memory subsets.

On this clone itself: Antigen unknown. This specimen includes other DNA sequences encoding the same CDR3.

Per germline, CDR1 SEHNR and CDR2 FQNEAQ (reference sequence). The CDR3 is 16 amino acids. The V segment lost 1 base and the J segment 1 base; nucleotides outside the gene matches: 5. CD45RO negativity and positive selection for CCR7 defined naive CD8 cells, a population that excluded terminally differentiated effector memory CD45RA+ cells. Source material: naive CD8+ T cells sorted from blood. The sequence was obtained from a man younger than 35 in good health. The chain has TRBV7-9 and TRBJ2-7; 9 nucleotides match TRBD1. CDR3 nucleotides: TGTGCCAGCAGCTTAGTAGGGACAGGGTCGTCCTACGAGCAGTACTTC. Residues: CASSLVGTGSSYEQYF.